This is a list of T cell receptor beta chains from one sample in a study of response to subunit inactivated influenza vaccine. TCRdb passed the RT-PCR reads through MiXCR, listing each CDR3 protein once. The table lists 430,000 or so distinct CDR3 sequences, 10% to 11% of them singletons. The material sequenced was PBMCs from blood, taken about 40 days after vaccination. The receptors come from a man in his fifties or sixties who received an inactivated influenza vaccine. Each CDR3 is given with its conserved first and last residue. A D gene is named only where the DNA matches it firmly. Some rows mark clone size as missing; the rest say once, few, many or name a class of expanded clone.

TGTGCCAGCAGGGGCCGCGGTCACAGCGATTACGAGCAGTACTTC,CASRGRGHSDYEQYF,.,TRBV12-3/TRBV12-4,TRBJ2-7,.
TGTGCCAGTAAGGCTCCGGGGCTTAGTGGCTACACCTTC,CASKAPGLSGYTF,.,TRBV12-3/TRBV12-4,TRBJ1-2,.
TGTGCCAGCAGCATGTGGGACAGGTCGAGCTCCTATAATTCACCCCTCCACTTT,CASSMWDRSSSYNSPLHF,TRBD1,TRBV11-3,TRBJ1-6,.
TGTGCCAGCCGACTCGACGGTTCTCAGTACTTC,CASRLDGSQYF,.,TRBV6-2/TRBV6-3,TRBJ2-7,.
TGTGCCAGCAGTTTACCAGGGACAGACAATTCACCCCTCCACTTT,CASSLPGTDNSPLHF,TRBD1,TRBV28,TRBJ1-6,.
TGCAGTGCTAGTCAAATTTCGTACAATGAGCAGTTCTTC,CSASQISYNEQFF,.,TRBV20-1,TRBJ2-1,few
TGTGCCAGCAGCGCCGATCAGGCAGGGACCCAGTACTTC,CASSADQAGTQYF,.,TRBV5-4,TRBJ2-5,few
TGCGCCAGCAGCTTACAGGGTCATGGGGAGCAGTTCTTC,CASSLQGHGEQFF,.,TRBV5-1,TRBJ2-1,many
TGTGCCAGCAGGGGACTACCATACAATGAGCAGTTCTTC,CASRGLPYNEQFF,TRBD2,TRBV28,TRBJ2-1,.
TGTGCCACCAGCAGAGCCCCTAGCGGGGGTCCAGATACGCAGTATTTT,CATSRAPSGGPDTQYF,TRBD2,TRBV15,TRBJ2-3,.
TGTGCCAGCAGCTTAGTACAGGGGAGAAACGAGCAGGACTTC,CASSLVQGRNEQDF,TRBD1,TRBV11-2,TRBJ2-7,.
TGTGCCAGCAGTTGGGGTACGGGAGAGACCCAGTACTTC,CASSWGTGETQYF,.,TRBV12-3/TRBV12-4,TRBJ2-5,many
TGTGCCAGCAGCTCAGCATACAGGCTAAAGGGTACCACAGATACGCAGTATTTT,CASSSAYRLKGTTDTQYF,.,TRBV11-1,TRBJ2-3,.
TGCAGTGCCTGGGGGTCTCCAGCCTACGAGCAGTACTTC,CSAWGSPAYEQYF,.,TRBV20-1,TRBJ2-7,few
TGTGCCAGCAGCCCATCAGGGCTAGCGGGAGGGATCTCGGGGGCCAACGTCCTGACTTTC,CASSPSGLAGGISGANVLTF,TRBD2,TRBV7-3,TRBJ2-6,few
TGTGCCAGCAGCTTAGTTTGGCGCGGAGAGACCCAGTACTTC,CASSLVWRGETQYF,.,TRBV7-8,TRBJ2-5,.
TGTGCCATCAGTGAGTCCAGGGGGGCCTACGAGCAGTACTTC,CAISESRGAYEQYF,.,TRBV10-3,TRBJ2-7,many
TGTGCCAGCAGTTTATCAGGGGCTAACGTCTATGAGCAGTTCTTC,CASSLSGANVYEQFF,.,TRBV12-3/TRBV12-4,TRBJ2-1,many
TGTGCCAGCAGCTCGGGTCTTACCGGGGATCAGCCCCAGCATTTT,CASSSGLTGDQPQHF,.,TRBV7-9,TRBJ1-5,few
TGTGCCAGCAGCTTAATCCCAGGGTGGATGGAAGTTTCGATGCATGAGCAGTTCTTC,CASSLIPGWMEVSMHEQFF,.,TRBV11-1,TRBJ2-1,.
TGTGCCAGCAGTTTAAGGAGGACCAATCAGCCCCAGCATTTT,CASSLRRTNQPQHF,.,TRBV12-3/TRBV12-4,TRBJ1-5,few
TGTGCCAGCAGCCCAAGACACCCAGATACGCAGTATTTT,CASSPRHPDTQYF,.,TRBV12-3/TRBV12-4,TRBJ2-3,few
TGTGCCAGCTCAAAACAGGGGGTATCGGGCGGCTACACCTTC,CASSKQGVSGGYTF,TRBD1,TRBV6-4,TRBJ1-2,few
TGTGCCAGCGGAGACAGGGGTTCCTACGAGCAGTACTTC,CASGDRGSYEQYF,TRBD1,TRBV7-2,TRBJ2-7,.
TGTGCCAGCAGCTTAGCCCGCTCCTTGGCCTTCTACGAGCAGTACTTC,CASSLARSLAFYEQYF,.,TRBV7-2,TRBJ2-7,few
TGCGCCAGCAGCCCCTCTGGAGGGAACACTGAAGCTTTCTTT,CASSPSGGNTEAFF,.,TRBV5-1,TRBJ1-1,many
TGTGCCAGCAGCCAAGATGTCCTAGGTCGCGATGAGCAGTTCTTC,CASSQDVLGRDEQFF,.,TRBV4-2,TRBJ2-1,.
TGCGCCAGCAGCCAAGATTTGGGTTTTGGGGAGCTGTTTTTT,CASSQDLGFGELFF,.,TRBV4-3,TRBJ2-2,many
TGCAGCGTAGTACAGGGGTCTGGCTACACCTTC,CSVVQGSGYTF,TRBD1,TRBV29-1,TRBJ1-2,.
TGTGCCAGCAGTTTAACATGGGACAGCACTAACTATGGCTACACCTTC,CASSLTWDSTNYGYTF,TRBD1,TRBV12-3/TRBV12-4,TRBJ1-2,few
TGTGCCAGCAGACGACCAGGGGAGCTGTTTTTT,CASRRPGELFF,.,TRBV7-9,TRBJ2-2,.
TGTGCCAGCAGACAACTCGGACAGGGGGCTAACACCGGGGAGCTGTTTTTT,CASRQLGQGANTGELFF,TRBD1,TRBV28,TRBJ2-2,.
TGCGCCAGCAGCCAATCTCCTGGGATGAGACAAGAGACCCAGTACTTC,CASSQSPGMRQETQYF,.,TRBV4-1,TRBJ2-5,many
TGTGCCAGCAGTCCACAGGGGGCCTACAATGAGCAGTTCTTC,CASSPQGAYNEQFF,TRBD1,TRBV12-3/TRBV12-4,TRBJ2-1,many
TGCAGCGCGACAGGGAGCACATACAATGAGCAGTTCTTC,CSATGSTYNEQFF,TRBD1,TRBV29-1,TRBJ2-1,many
TGCGCCAGTACTCGCGGGGGGGCAATCAATGAGCAGTTCTTC,CASTRGGAINEQFF,TRBD2,TRBV5-1,TRBJ2-1,.
TGCGCCAGCAGCCCTCAGACAGGGCTGGGGGAGACCCAGTACTTC,CASSPQTGLGETQYF,TRBD1,TRBV4-3,TRBJ2-5,many
TGTGCCAGCAGTCGTCCTAGCGGGGGGACAGATACGCAGTATTTT,CASSRPSGGTDTQYF,TRBD2,TRBV25-1,TRBJ2-3,.
TGTGCCATCAGTGATGGGACTAGCGGGGCGATTAGCACAGATACGCAGTATTTT,CAISDGTSGAISTDTQYF,TRBD2,TRBV10-3,TRBJ2-3,few
TGTGCCACCAACCGTCCCCATCCCGGGGGGCGTAGCAATCAGCCCCAGCATTTT,CATNRPHPGGRSNQPQHF,.,TRBV6-2/TRBV6-3,TRBJ1-5,many
TGCAGTGCTAGGGGGGGGGCGCCTAATGAAAAACTGTTTTTT,CSARGGAPNEKLFF,.,TRBV20-1,TRBJ1-4,.
TGCGCCAGCAGCCAAGACGGCAATGAGCAGTTCTTC,CASSQDGNEQFF,.,TRBV4-3,TRBJ2-1,many
TGTGCCAGCACCAGATCCTATCAGCCCCAGCATTTT,CASTRSYQPQHF,.,TRBV21-1,TRBJ1-5,.
TGTGCCAGCATCCCCAGGGACCCCAATATCTACGAGCAGTACTTC,CASIPRDPNIYEQYF,.,TRBV12-3/TRBV12-4,TRBJ2-7,few
TGTGCCAGCAGTGAAGCTCGTAGGGCGAACACTGAAGCTTTCTTT,CASSEARRANTEAFF,.,TRBV6-1,TRBJ1-1,few
TGCAGTGCCCCTATAGGGAGCTCCTACAATGAGCAGTTCTTC,CSAPIGSSYNEQFF,.,TRBV20-1,TRBJ2-1,many